The 29 T cell receptor beta chains below all came from one sample that was sequenced in a study of cytomegalovirus exposure and HLA in healthy donors. Generated by immunoSEQ multiplex PCR, the TCRdb table keeps only in-frame clones and is missing some. Of 90,000 to 130,000 clones listed, 70% to 90% were seen once; the top ten hold 3%. Material: PBMCs. The receptor set was obtained from a woman aged 18-29 years in good health and CMV-seronegative.

This clone appeared a few times. The genes are TRBV7-2 and TRBJ2-7, with 11 nucleotides matching TRBD1. Germline CDR1 is SGHTA and CDR2 is FQGNSA. The V and J ends lost 1 base and 2 bases, in that order; junction bases with no gene match: 7. The CDR3 totals 17 residues. CDR3 nucleotides: TGTGCCAGCAGCTTAGGCTACCGGGACAGGGGGGCCTACGAGCAGTACTTC. It is translated as CASSLGYRDRGAYEQYF.

V and J are TRBV19 and TRBJ2-1, with 12 bases aligning to TRBD2. Trimming at V came to 3 bases and at J to 1 base, leaving 13 bases not matched to a gene. The CDR3 loop spans 20 amino acids. CDR1 is LNHDA, CDR2 SQIVND, per germline (reference sequence). The CDR3 nucleotides are TGTGCCAGTAGTATCCGACTAGCGGGGGTCACCGGGTGGTCCTACAATGAGCAGTTCTTC. Residues: CASSIRLAGVTGWSYNEQFF.

This clone was picked up one time. The genes are TRBV27 and TRBJ2-3; 9 nucleotides align to TRBD2. Per the germline V gene, CDR1 is MNHEY and CDR2 is SMNVEV (reference sequence). The CDR3 sequence is 15 residues long. Unmatched junction bases numbered 5, after V lost 6 bases and J lost 1 base. CDR3 DNA: TGTGCCAGCAGCGCTCGACTAGCGGGCACAGATACGCAGTATTTT. It translates to CASSARLAGTDTQYF.

V gene TRBV6-5 combines with J gene TRBJ1-5, with 8 bases identical to TRBD1. V was pared by 6 bases and J by 7 bases, with 5 bases of the junction left unmatched. The germline V gene encodes CDR1 MNHEY and CDR2 SVGAGI. The CDR3 is 13 residues long. The CDR3 loop reads CASSPGGRQPQHF. The DNA for the CDR3 is TGTGCCAGCAGCCCAGGGGGCAGGCAGCCCCAGCATTTT.

This clone appeared a few times. The V and J genes are TRBV4-1 and TRBJ1-2; no clear D. The V gene's germline CDR1 is MGHRA and CDR2 YSYEKL. CDR3 size: 15 residues. Between the trimmed V and J ends, which lost 0 bases and 11 bases, there was a span of 19 bases. The CDR3 loop is CASSQESGVTRGYTF. CDR3 DNA sequence: TGCGCCAGCAGCCAAGAGAGTGGAGTAACTCGAGGGTACACCTTC.

V and J are TRBV28 and TRBJ2-3; tentative D call: TRBD1 (6 bases). The length of the CDR3 is 17 residues. The V gene lost 3 bases and the J gene lost 1 base, with 17 bases spanning the gap. The germline CDR1 and CDR2 sequences are MDHEN and SYDVKM. The DNA of the CDR3 is TGTGCCAGCAGTTTCTCCGAACAGGGTGTAGGCACAGATACGCAGTATTTT. Translating gives CASSFSEQGVGTDTQYF.

A remark on this clone: Germline is not matched at one junction end, which may reflect a read error. V is TRBV27 and J is TRBJ1-1; 9 bases match TRBD1. The CDR3 has 15 residues. Per the germline V gene, CDR1 is MNHEY and CDR2 is SMNVEV (reference sequence). This chain's CDR3 is CASSWGTGMNSEAFF. DNA of the CDR3: TGTGCCAGCAGTTGGGGGACAGGGATGAACTCTGAAGCTTTCTTT.

This chain connects TRBV6-1 to TRBJ1-3; possible D gene TRBD1, 6 bases. The germline V gene encodes CDR1 MNHNS and CDR2 SASEGT. V lost 1 base and J 1 base, leaving 8 bases between the germline ends. The CDR3 consists of 15 residues. As DNA, the CDR3 is TGTGCCAGCAGTGAAGGAACAGGGTCTGGAAACACCATATATTTT. Translating gives CASSEGTGSGNTIYF.

The rearrangement uses TRBV28 and TRBJ1-1; 12 bases agree with TRBD1. Germline assignment: CDR1 MDHEN and CDR2 SYDVKM. The V segment lost 4 bases and the J segment 3 bases; nucleotides outside the gene matches: 3. This CDR3 spans 15 amino acids. CDR3 DNA: TGTGCCAGCAGTTGGGACAGGGGGCAAGACACTGAAGCTTTCTTT. Its translation is CASSWDRGQDTEAFF.

This clone was counted between two and nine times. The chain carries TRBV5-1 and TRBJ2-7; possible D gene TRBD1, 6 bases. There are 13 residues in the CDR3. Looked up from germline, CDR1 is SGHRS and CDR2 is YFSETQ. The V gene lost 5 bases and the J gene lost 6 bases, with 15 bases spanning the gap. The CDR3 DNA reads TGCGCCAGCAGACCGACAGGTGCCACCGAGCAGTACTTC. It specifies CASRPTGATEQYF.

CDR3 coding DNA: TGTGCCAGCAGCTTAAAGTGGGACAGCTACGAGCAGTACTTC. Its translation: CASSLKWDSYEQYF. V and J are TRBV7-2 and TRBJ2-7; 7 nucleotides align to TRBD1. The V gene end was trimmed by 2 bases and the J gene end by 3 bases; junction bases not matched to a gene: 4. Germline loops: CDR1 SGHTA, CDR2 FQGNSA. CDR3 length equals 14 residues.

This sequence joins TRBV18 and TRBJ2-7; TRBD2 aligns across 13 bases. This CDR3 is 15 amino acids long. V lost 6 bases and J lost 3; bases outside the gene matches: 5. Germline loops: CDR1 KGHSH, CDR2 LQKENI. The CDR3 spells CASSETSGGSYEQYF. The CDR3 nucleotides are TGTGCCAGCTCGGAGACTAGCGGGGGGAGCTACGAGCAGTACTTC.

This rearrangement joins TRBV19 to TRBJ1-1; no firm D call. Per the germline V gene, CDR1 is LNHDA and CDR2 is SQIVND (reference sequence). This CDR3 is 12 amino acids long. The V gene lost 8 bases and the J gene lost 2 bases, with 9 bases spanning the gap. The CDR3 DNA sequence: TGTGCCAGTCAAAGAGGAAACACTGAAGCTTTCTTT. Its protein product is CASQRGNTEAFF.

J is TRBJ2-7 and V is TRBV5-6; possibly TRBD1 for D (6 bases). Germline-derived CDR1 and CDR2 are SGHDT and YYEEEE. Deletions cut 4 bases from V and 6 bases from J, with 14 bases between. The CDR3 has 13 residues. CDR3: CASSQDSWGEQYF. The DNA for the CDR3 is TGTGCCAGCAGCCAGGACAGCTGGGGCGAGCAGTACTTC.

The V call is TRBV30, the J call TRBJ2-5, with TRBD2 matching 7 bases. The trim removed 0 bases at V and 5 bases at J, leaving 6 bases unmatched. The CDR3 length is 14 residues. In germline, CDR1 is GTSNPN, CDR2 SVGIG (reference sequence). The CDR3 region has the DNA TGTGCCTGGAGTGTCGCGGGGGTTGCGGAGACCCAGTACTTC. This encodes CAWSVAGVAETQYF.

Only a few counts were recorded for this clone. This chain connects TRBV7-9 to TRBJ2-6, with TRBD1 as a possible D gene (6 bases). From germline, CDR1 is SEHNR and CDR2 FQNEAQ (reference sequence). The CDR3 sequence is 16 residues long. V was pared by 4 bases and J by 0 bases, with 10 bases between. The CDR3 nucleotides read TGTGCCAGCAGCTCTTGGACAGCCTCTGGGGCCAACGTCCTGACTTTC. This codes for CASSSWTASGANVLTF.

This clone was counted a single time. This chain joins TRBV9 and TRBJ2-2; the D is unclear. The germline V and J ends were trimmed by 6 bases and 1 base, with 13 bases remaining between them. The CDR3 runs to 15 residues. CDR1 is SGDLS and CDR2 is YYNGEE in the germline V gene. CDR3 nucleotide sequence: TGTGCCAGCAACAATAATGGCGGGAACACCGGGGAGCTGTTTTTT. Its protein product is CASNNNGGNTGELFF. Full variable domain (missing parts from reference TRBV9 and TRBJ2-2): DSGVTQTPKHLITATGQRVTLRCSPRSGDLSVYWYQQSLDQGLQFLIQYYNGEERAKGNILERFSAQQFPDLHSELNLSSLELGDSALYFCASNNNGGNTGELFFGEGSRLTVL.

The chain uses TRBV7-2 and TRBJ2-1; a possible D gene is TRBD1 (6 bases). This CDR3 has 18 amino acids. Trimming stripped 2 bases from V and 7 bases from J, with 24 bases between. Germline V gene data show CDR1 as SGHTA and CDR2 as FQGNSA. This chain's CDR3 is CASSLSGRARGPGNEQFF. The CDR3 DNA sequence: TGTGCCAGCAGCTTATCCGGTAGGGCCAGGGGACCGGGAAATGAGCAGTTCTTC.

This sequence joins TRBV7-3 and TRBJ1-1; 7 bases fit TRBD1. The CDR3 has 15 amino acids. V was clipped by 5 bases and J by 2 bases; unmatched bases: 8. Germline CDR1 SGHTA, CDR2 FQGTGA. The CDR3, as DNA: TGTGCCAGCAGCGCCTGGGACAGCGTTAACACTGAAGCTTTCTTT. Translation: CASSAWDSVNTEAFF.

This clone was picked up a small number of times. CDR3 in DNA: TGTGCCAGCAGGGTGGACATAGCTAACTATGGCTACACCTTC. Amino acids: CASRVDIANYGYTF. The V gene is TRBV2, the J gene TRBJ1-2, with a possible D match to TRBD1 (5 bases). The ends were cut back, 6 bases at V and 0 bases at J, with 11 bases in the middle. CDR3 length equals 14 residues. Germline V gene lookup returns CDR1 SNHLY and CDR2 FYNNEI.

The gene calls are TRBV6-5 and TRBJ2-5; 9 bases map to TRBD2. The CDR3 contains 15 residues. V was pared by 7 bases and J by 5 bases, with 11 bases of the junction left unmatched. Looked up from germline, CDR1 is MNHEY and CDR2 is SVGAGI. The CDR3 sequence is CASTSAGGGGETQYF. CDR3 nucleotide sequence: TGTGCCAGCACCTCGGCGGGGGGGGGAGGTGAGACCCAGTACTTC.

The chain has TRBV12-5 and TRBJ1-2; 7 positions agree with TRBD1. CDR1 is LGHNT and CDR2 is FRNRAP in the germline V gene. V lost 0 bases, J lost 7 bases, and 2 bases stayed unmatched. The CDR3 is made up of 13 amino acids. CDR3 nucleotide sequence: TGTGCTAGTGGTTTGGTAGGGGGCGGTGGCTACACCTTC. Protein: CASGLVGGGGYTF.

V usage is TRBV19 and J usage is TRBJ1-2; D is undetermined. From germline, CDR1 is LNHDA and CDR2 SQIVND (reference sequence). The CDR3 totals 11 residues. Between the trimmed V and J ends, which lost 5 bases and 5 bases, there was a span of 6 bases. CDR3 sequence (DNA): TGTGCCAGTAGTGAGAGTTATGGCTACACCTTC. As protein: CASSESYGYTF.

The chain employs TRBV19 and TRBJ2-2; a possible D gene is TRBD1 (6 bases). V gave up 3 bases and J gave up 4 bases, with 12 bases separating them. The length of the CDR3 is 15 residues. Germline loops: CDR1 LNHDA, CDR2 SQIVND (reference sequence). The CDR3 reads CASSIQGQSTGELFF. The CDR3 DNA sequence: TGTGCCAGTAGTATTCAGGGACAAAGCACCGGGGAGCTGTTTTTT.

This chain uses TRBV5-1 with TRBJ2-5, with a tentative D call TRBD2 (6 bases). Trimming removed 5 bases from V and 2 bases from J, with 10 bases in between. CDR1 SGHRS and CDR2 YFSETQ come from the germline V gene. The CDR3 runs to 13 residues. CDR3 bases: TGCGCCAGCAGTGATAGCGGACAAGAGACCCAGTACTTC. Translation: CASSDSGQETQYF.

This clone has more than one count but fewer than ten. This chain uses TRBV5-5 with TRBJ2-2, with 11 bases that match TRBD2. Germline CDR1 SGHKS, CDR2 YYEKEE (reference sequence). This CDR3 region has 14 residues. V gave up 0 bases and J gave up 16 bases; unmatched junction bases: 8. Here the CDR3 reads CASSLALTSGMPFF. The DNA for the CDR3 is TGTGCCAGCAGCTTGGCGCTGACTAGCGGGATGCCGTTTTTT. Filled out from reference TRBV5-5 and TRBJ2-2, the complete variable domain reads DAGVTQSPTHLIKTRGQQVTLRCSPISGHKSVSWYQQVLGQGPQFIFQYYEKEERGRGNFPDRFSARQFPNYSSELNVNALLLGDSALYLCASSLALTSGMPFFGEGSRLTVL.

The V call is TRBV9, the J call TRBJ1-1; 8 bases line up with TRBD1. CDR1 is SGDLS, CDR2 YYNGEE, per germline. There are 15 residues in the CDR3. V gave up 1 base and J gave up 11 bases; unmatched junction bases: 13. This chain's CDR3 is CASSVLSAEDRVAFF. The DNA for the CDR3 is TGTGCCAGCAGCGTACTCTCAGCCGAGGACAGGGTGGCTTTCTTT.

This rearrangement joins TRBV29-1 to TRBJ2-3; TRBD2 matches at 11 bases. Germline CDR1 SQVTM, CDR2 ANQGSEA. V trimming: 5 bases; J trimming: 2 bases; junction bases outside the gene matches: 9. The CDR3 extends over 16 amino acids. The CDR3 protein is CSVIPRLAGPTDTQYF. The DNA of the CDR3 is TGCAGCGTTATCCCAAGACTAGCGGGGCCCACAGATACGCAGTATTTT.

The CDR3 DNA reads TGTGCCACCAGCAGACAACAGGGGTCTCTTAACTATGGCTACACCTTC. It codes for CATSRQQGSLNYGYTF. The V and J genes are TRBV15 and TRBJ1-2; TRBD1 matches 7 bases. There are 16 residues in the CDR3. J lost 1 base, V lost 2 bases, and 7 bases had no gene match. CDR1 LNHNV and CDR2 YYDKDF come from the germline V gene (reference sequence).